This T cell receptor beta chain comes out of a study of vaccination and CD4 T cells after COVID-19. The wider study: Cellular stimulation was performed using overlapping spike peptides derived from SARS-CoV-2, HCoV-NL63, HCoV-OC43 and HCoV-229E.

As for treatment: roughly 10-day PBMC culture with coronavirus spike peptide pools or control peptides (ViraFEST assay). Under the ViraFEST approach, antigen-specific T cells were expanded with peptide pools and TCRs subsequently sequenced. An Oncomine TCR Beta short-read assay was used to sequence the DNA from cultured CD4+ T cells. From the PCR reads, TCRdb called clonotypes with MiXCR, one entry per CDR3 protein. The table includes about 22,000 distinct CDR3 sequences, 30% to 45% detected once. This clonotype was counted a few times. Antigen unknown. V gave up 5 bases and J gave up 3 bases; unmatched junction bases: 7. Germline assignment: CDR1 SGHTA and CDR2 FQGNSA. The CDR3 spans 16 residues.

This specimen was CD4+ T cells from blood, cultured in vitro, taken before SARS-CoV-2 vaccination. This TCR came from a human donor who had recovered from COVID-19. The chain is built from TRBV7-2 and TRBJ2-7; TRBD2 agrees at 13 bases. CDR3 amino acids: CASSRTSGGDRYEQYF. CDR3 bases: TGTGCCAGCAGCCGGACTAGCGGGGGTGATCGCTACGAGCAGTACTTC.